The 31 T cell receptor beta chains in this list originate from one sample, sequenced in a study of OX40 agonist ivuxolimab in advanced cancers. The repertoire was sequenced with immunoSEQ multiplex PCR; TCRdb's copy has only in-frame clones and lacks some. The data contain 55,000 to 70,000 clones, 80% to 90% of them seen just once; the ten biggest clones take up around 4.7%. The sequences come from CD4+ or CD8+ T cells sorted from blood, collected in a trial of the OX40 agonist ivuxolimab. The receptors come from an adult with an advanced solid tumor such as melanoma, head and neck, liver or kidney cancer.

The table lists this clone with a count of one. The V gene is TRBV7-9, the J gene TRBJ1-4; D may be TRBD1 (6 bases). V dropped 5 bases and J dropped 8 bases, with 18 bases sitting between them. CDR1 and CDR2 (germline): SEHNR, FQNEAQ (reference sequence). This CDR3 region has 15 residues. CDR3 DNA sequence: TGTGCCAGCAGCCCGATACTCAAAACAGGGGAAAAACTGTTTTTT. It yields the protein CASSPILKTGEKLFF.

V is TRBV19 and J is TRBJ2-1, with D unresolved. V lost 4 bases, J lost 4 bases, and 5 bases lay in between. This CDR3 has 12 residues. The V gene's germline CDR1 is LNHDA and CDR2 SQIVND (reference sequence). The CDR3 reads CASSSTYNEQFF. For the CDR3, the DNA is TGTGCCAGTAGTAGTACGTACAATGAGCAGTTCTTC.

This sequence joins TRBV6-6 and TRBJ1-1; TRBD1 matches 7 bases. This CDR3 region has 13 residues. Germline V gene sequence: CDR1 MNHNY, CDR2 SVGAGI (reference sequence). J gave up 4 bases and V 5 bases, and 4 bases lay outside the gene matches. The DNA of the CDR3 is TGTGCCAGCAGTGAGCCAGGGGGCACTGAAGCTTTCTTT. It yields the protein CASSEPGGTEAFF.

V usage is TRBV10-3 and J usage is TRBJ2-2, with D perhaps matching TRBD1 (5 bases). The germline gives CDR1 ENHRY, CDR2 SYGVKD. With 0 bases removed from V and 3 bases from J, the gap between germline ends came to 11 bases. The CDR3 contains 16 residues. The chain's CDR3 is CAISESRVKDTGELFF. CDR3 coding DNA: TGTGCCATCAGTGAGTCCAGGGTAAAGGACACCGGGGAGCTGTTTTTT.

In the case of this clone: One end of the junction does not line up with germline, which may come from a read error. This chain joins TRBV9 and TRBJ2-2; 7 positions match TRBD2. The CDR3 is made up of 15 amino acids. Germline V gene lookup returns CDR1 SGDLS and CDR2 YYNGEE. The CDR3 DNA follows: TGTGCCAGCAGCCCCCGGGGGACTAACAACGGGGAGCTGTTTTTT. It encodes CASSPRGTNNGELFF.

The chain employs TRBV5-4 and TRBJ2-3, with no clear D. The CDR3 is 14 amino acids. V was shortened by 0 bases and J by 3 bases, with 8 bases between the two germline ends. Looked up from germline, CDR1 is SGHNT and CDR2 is YYREEE (reference sequence). In DNA, the CDR3 is TGTGCCAGCAGCTTGGGTTCTGGAACAGATACGCAGTATTTT. This encodes CASSLGSGTDTQYF. Filled out from reference TRBV5-4 and TRBJ2-3, the complete variable domain reads ETGVTQSPTHLIKTRGQQVTLRCSSQSGHNTVSWYQQALGQGPQFIFQYYREEENGRGNFPPRFSGLQFPNYSSELNVNALELDDSALYLCASSLGSGTDTQYFGPGTRLTVL.

This rearrangement joins TRBV15 to TRBJ2-5, with a possible D match to TRBD1 (6 bases). The V gene lost 9 bases and the J gene lost 1 base, with 21 bases spanning the gap. Looked up from germline, CDR1 is LNHNV and CDR2 is YYDKDF (reference sequence). This CDR3 is 16 amino acids long. The CDR3 DNA reads as TGTGCCACATCGATCCACAGGGCTGGGGCCCAAGAGACCCAGTACTTC. This encodes CATSIHRAGAQETQYF.

Only one count was recorded for this clone. The chain combines TRBV28 with TRBJ1-1; D ambiguous. V gave up 6 bases and J gave up 1 base, with 9 bases separating them. The CDR3 totals 13 residues. Germline loops: CDR1 MDHEN, CDR2 SYDVKM. In DNA form, the CDR3 reads TGTGCCAGCAGACCACACGGGAACACTGAAGCTTTCTTT. Its translation is CASRPHGNTEAFF.

This clone occurred a few times. The chain couples TRBV11-3 to TRBJ2-2, with 12 bases aligning to TRBD1. V was clipped by 8 bases and J by 0 bases; unmatched bases: 7. Looked up from germline, CDR1 is SGHNT and CDR2 is YENEEA. This CDR3 has 17 residues. The CDR3: CASWGQGAKANTGELFF. CDR3 coding DNA: TGTGCCAGCTGGGGACAGGGGGCTAAGGCGAACACCGGGGAGCTGTTTTTT.

The CDR3 is CASSQEGFLSNQPQHF. In DNA, the CDR3 is TGTGCCAGCAGCCAAGAAGGCTTCCTCTCGAATCAGCCCCAGCATTTT. The chain is built from TRBV4-2 and TRBJ1-5; unclear D gene. V lost 0 bases and J 4 bases, leaving 13 bases between the germline ends. Germline loops: CDR1 LGHNA, CDR2 YNFKEQ. CDR3 length: 16 amino acids.

This clone appeared a few times. This rearrangement joins TRBV19 to TRBJ2-5; 12 bases line up with TRBD2. V was clipped by 2 bases and J by 4 bases; unmatched bases: 2. Germline V CDR1 and CDR2: LNHDA, SQIVND (reference sequence). The CDR3 sequence is 15 residues long. CDR3 loop: CASSILTSGGETQYF. The DNA of the CDR3 is TGTGCCAGTAGTATACTGACTAGCGGGGGAGAGACCCAGTACTTC. Full variable domain (outside the CDR3, taken from reference TRBV19 and TRBJ2-5): DGGITQSPKYLFRKEGQNVTLSCEQNLNHDAMYWYRQDPGQGLRLIYYSQIVNDFQKGDIAEGYSVSREKKESFPLTVTSAQKNPTAFYLCASSILTSGGETQYFGPGTRLLVL.

V gene TRBV11-2 combines with J gene TRBJ1-4; D remains unclear. Germline lookup yields CDR1 SGHAT and CDR2 FQNNGV. The CDR3 covers 13 residues. Trimming cost V 4 bases and J 6 bases, with 9 bases left between them. The CDR3 region is CASSYSTYEKLFF. DNA of the CDR3: TGTGCCAGCAGCTACAGCACCTATGAAAAACTGTTTTTT. Full variable domain (missing parts from reference TRBV11-2 and TRBJ1-4): EAGVAQSPRYKIIEKRQSVAFWCNPISGHATLYWYQQILGQGPKLLIQFQNNGVVDDSQLPKDRFSAERLKGVDSTLKIQPAKLEDSAVYLCASSYSTYEKLFFGSGTQLSVL.

The chain carries TRBV7-8 and TRBJ2-1; unclear D gene. This CDR3 has 14 amino acids. Germline lookup yields CDR1 SGHVS and CDR2 FQNEAQ. Trimming removed 3 bases from V and 8 bases from J, with 14 bases in between. The CDR3 DNA reads TGTGCCAGCAGCTTGGGCGCCTCCGGGCATGAGCAGTTCTTC. Its translation is CASSLGASGHEQFF.

The chain joins TRBV2 to TRBJ1-1; 7 bases are a match to TRBD1. This CDR3 comprises 16 residues. V was pared by 7 bases and J by 3 bases, with 14 bases of the junction left unmatched. Germline V gene lookup returns CDR1 SNHLY and CDR2 FYNNEI. The CDR3 nucleotides read TGTGCCAGCACTACATCACAGGGGCCTACCCACACTGAAGCTTTCTTT. This gives the protein CASTTSQGPTHTEAFF. The complete variable domain, with remaining parts taken from reference TRBV2 and TRBJ1-1, reads EPEVTQTPSHQVTQMGQEVILRCVPISNHLYFYWYRQILGQKVEFLVSFYNNEISEKSEIFDDQFSVERPDGSNFTLKIRSTKLEDSAMYFCASTTSQGPTHTEAFFGQGTRLTVV.

The chain joins TRBV7-9 to TRBJ2-7; D not resolved. From germline, CDR1 is SEHNR and CDR2 FQNEAQ (reference sequence). The CDR3 runs 15 residues. Between the trimmed V and J ends, which lost 0 bases and 0 bases, there was a span of 9 bases. The CDR3 bases are TGTGCCAGCAGCTTAGCGGCTCCCGTCTCCTACGAGCAGTACTTC. This gives the protein CASSLAAPVSYEQYF.

This clone was detected a few times. V is TRBV5-1 and J is TRBJ1-2; D gene unclear. Germline V gene data show CDR1 as SGHRS and CDR2 as YFSETQ. This CDR3 region has 15 residues. V lost 1 base to trimming and J lost 0 bases, with 10 bases between them. The CDR3 spells CASSLRLGPNYGYTF. CDR3 nucleotide sequence: TGCGCCAGCAGCTTGAGGCTCGGACCTAACTATGGCTACACCTTC.

The chain recombines TRBV30 with TRBJ2-5; 12 bases are shared with TRBD2. This CDR3 spans 16 amino acids. Germline V lookup: CDR1 GTSNPN, CDR2 SVGIG (reference sequence). V lost 0 bases to trimming and J lost 7 bases; unmatched junction nucleotides: 9. The CDR3 DNA follows: TGTGCCTGGAGTGTATGGACTAGCGGGAATAGTGTGACCCAGTACTTC. This translates into CAWSVWTSGNSVTQYF. The full variable domain, in which reference TRBV30 and TRBJ2-5 provide the parts outside the CDR3, is SQTIHQWPATLVQPVGSPLSLECTVEGTSNPNLYWYRQAAGRGLQLLFYSVGIGQISSEVPQNLSASRPQDRQFILSSKKLLLSDSGFYLCAWSVWTSGNSVTQYFGPGTRLLVL.

This clone appeared a single time. The V and J genes are TRBV5-1 and TRBJ2-1; the match to TRBD2 covers 7 bases. After removal of 4 bases from V and 2 bases from J, the junction contained 6 bases not matched to a gene. Germline CDR1 reads SGHRS; CDR2 reads YFSETQ. This CDR3 has 15 amino acids. CDR3 in amino acids: CASSPEGLTYNEQFF. DNA for the CDR3: TGCGCCAGCAGCCCGGAGGGACTAACCTACAATGAGCAGTTCTTC.

V is TRBV5-1 and J is TRBJ2-5, with 12 nucleotides matching TRBD2. The J segment lost 9 bases and the V segment lost 2 bases, leaving 11 bases of the junction unmatched. The CDR3 covers 16 residues. Germline assignment: CDR1 SGHRS and CDR2 YFSETQ. The CDR3 nucleotides are TGCGCCAGCAGCTTTGAGGCTAGCGGGGGGGCCTGGGCCCAGTACTTC. Its protein is CASSFEASGGAWAQYF. Drawing the rest from reference TRBV5-1 and TRBJ2-5, the complete variable domain is KAGVTQTPRYLIKTRGQQVTLSCSPISGHRSVSWYQQTPGQGLQFLFEYFSETQRNKGNFPGRFSGRQFSNSRSEMNVSTLELGDSALYLCASSFEASGGAWAQYFGPGTRLLVL.

V usage is TRBV6-6 and J usage is TRBJ2-3; TRBD1 matches at 10 bases. The CDR3 runs to 14 residues. The V gene's germline CDR1 is MNHNY and CDR2 SVGAGI (reference sequence). Losses at the gene ends were 10 bases for V and 5 bases for J; bases not matched to a gene: 9. CDR3 DNA: TGTGCCACTATGACAGGGGGCTCGATAGATACGCAGTATTTT. Its protein product is CATMTGGSIDTQYF.

This chain uses TRBV11-3 with TRBJ1-1; 8 bases fit TRBD1. V trimming: 8 bases; J trimming: 2 bases; junction bases outside the gene matches: 19. This CDR3 has 18 residues. CDR1 SGHNT and CDR2 YENEEA come from the germline V gene. In DNA form, the CDR3 reads TGTGCCAGCGGGGGGTACGCAGGGGGCCCCTTTCCAAACACTGAAGCTTTCTTT. Translating it yields CASGGYAGGPFPNTEAFF.

The J gene is TRBJ2-3, the V gene TRBV10-3; TRBD1 aligns across 7 bases. V dropped 3 bases and J dropped 6; count of bases not matched to a gene: 9. The V gene's germline CDR1 is ENHRY and CDR2 SYGVKD. The CDR3 has 15 amino acids. CDR3 amino acids: CAISESTGNIDTQYF. In DNA, the CDR3 is TGTGCCATCAGTGAATCGACAGGGAATATTGATACGCAGTATTTT.

The chain has TRBV7-2 and TRBJ2-7; D is perhaps TRBD1 (5 bases). Germline V gives CDR1 SGHTA, CDR2 FQGNSA. The V gene lost 5 bases and the J gene lost 3 bases, with 8 bases spanning the gap. The CDR3 length is 12 residues. The DNA of the CDR3 is TGTGCCAGCAGCCCGGACAACTACGAGCAGTACTTC. Encoded protein: CASSPDNYEQYF.

The chain combines TRBV28 with TRBJ2-1; 8 bases are shared with TRBD1. Germline CDR1 MDHEN, CDR2 SYDVKM. Trimming took 2 bases from V and 0 from J; bases not matched to a gene: 0. This CDR3 spans 15 amino acids. CDR3 sequence: CASSLTGGSYNEQFF. Here the CDR3 DNA reads TGTGCCAGCAGTTTAACAGGGGGCTCCTACAATGAGCAGTTCTTC. The full variable domain, with the rest looked up from reference TRBV28 and TRBJ2-1, is DVKVTQSSRYLVKRTGEKVFLECVQDMDHENMFWYRQDPGLGLRLIYFSYDVKMKEKGDIPEGYSVSREKKERFSLILESASTNQTSMYLCASSLTGGSYNEQFFGPGTRLTVL.

J is TRBJ2-1 and V is TRBV6-4; TRBD2 agrees at 8 bases. Per germline, CDR1 MRHNA and CDR2 SNTAGT. The CDR3 loop spans 15 amino acids. J was trimmed by 4 bases and V by 0 bases; bases with no gene match: 2. In nucleotides, the CDR3 is TGTGCCAGCAGTGACTCGGCTAGCGGGTACAATGAGCAGTTCTTC. This gives the protein CASSDSASGYNEQFF.

V is TRBV7-9 and J is TRBJ2-3, with TRBD1 matching 7 bases. The germline V gene has CDR1 SEHNR and CDR2 FQNEAQ (reference sequence). Losses at the gene ends were 5 bases for V and 4 bases for J; bases not matched to a gene: 6. This CDR3 is built from 14 residues. The CDR3 nucleotides are TGTGCCAGCAGCCAGCGACAGGGTCCAGATACGCAGTATTTT. Encoded protein: CASSQRQGPDTQYF.

The chain uses TRBV4-1 and TRBJ1-1; the D gene is possibly TRBD1 (6 bases). Germline CDR1 is MGHRA and CDR2 is YSYEKL. The CDR3 covers 15 residues. The V end lost 2 bases, the J end lost 10 bases, and 20 bases lay between the germline ends. Here the CDR3 reads CASSQSRAYREPAFF. As DNA, the CDR3 is TGCGCCAGCAGCCAATCCCGCGCTTACAGGGAGCCAGCTTTCTTT.

This chain uses TRBV11-2 with TRBJ2-7, with 12 bases that match TRBD1. Per germline, CDR1 SGHAT and CDR2 FQNNGV. The CDR3 is made up of 15 amino acids. With 5 bases clipped from V and 6 bases from J, the junction kept 8 bases outside the gene matches. The CDR3 DNA reads as TGTGCCAGCAGCCAAATGGGACAGGGGGCCTCCGAGCAGTACTTC. It encodes CASSQMGQGASEQYF.

This clone was seen only a few times. The genes are TRBV19 and TRBJ2-2, with TRBD1 identical over 9 bases. The germline V gene encodes CDR1 LNHDA and CDR2 SQIVND (reference sequence). Trimming took 4 bases from V and 4 from J; bases not matched to a gene: 1. The CDR3 length is 14 residues. The CDR3 spells CASSTTGGTGELFF. DNA of the CDR3: TGTGCCAGTAGTACGACAGGGGGCACCGGGGAGCTGTTTTTT.

This clone appeared once. The chain combines TRBV27 with TRBJ1-5; 7 bases are a match to TRBD1. The CDR3 extends over 15 amino acids. Germline V lookup: CDR1 MNHEY, CDR2 SMNVEV (reference sequence). The junction had 6 bases not matched to a gene; V was cut back by 6 bases and J by 1 base. The CDR3 here is CASRPDRESNQPQHF. The DNA for the CDR3 is TGTGCCAGCAGGCCCGACAGGGAAAGCAATCAGCCCCAGCATTTT.

In DNA, the CDR3 is TGTGCCAGCAGCAGTGGCTATGGCTACACCTTC. This sequence encodes CASSSGYGYTF. The V and J genes are TRBV9 and TRBJ1-2; D is uncertain. V was shortened by 4 bases and J by 4 bases, with 5 bases between the two germline ends. In germline, CDR1 is SGDLS, CDR2 YYNGEE. This CDR3 region has 11 residues.